The entry below gives a single T cell receptor (beta chain) sequence along with its context. These data originate in a study of blood T cell repertoires in COVID-19. Study processing details: Amplification with reference gene primers provided the estimates of nucleated cell counts. Sequencing was performed with immunoSEQ multiplex PCR; in TCRdb, only in-frame clones are kept and a portion is missing. The V and J calls and clone size are taken from that table; D and trimming were inferred from the DNA. The table records 100,000 to 150,000 clones, over 60% of them present only once. The CDR3 contains 14 residues. In germline, CDR1 is MNHNY, CDR2 SVGAGI (reference sequence). V dropped 5 bases and J dropped 6; count of bases not matched to a gene: 8.

The sample was peripheral blood. The chain uses TRBV6-6 and TRBJ1-1; 8 bases align to TRBD1. This sequence was found in a woman in her 70s with acute or convalescent COVID-19. Here the CDR3 reads CASSVQGAAAEAFF. The DNA for the CDR3 is TGTGCCAGCAGTGTCCAGGGGGCCGCAGCTGAAGCTTTCTTT.